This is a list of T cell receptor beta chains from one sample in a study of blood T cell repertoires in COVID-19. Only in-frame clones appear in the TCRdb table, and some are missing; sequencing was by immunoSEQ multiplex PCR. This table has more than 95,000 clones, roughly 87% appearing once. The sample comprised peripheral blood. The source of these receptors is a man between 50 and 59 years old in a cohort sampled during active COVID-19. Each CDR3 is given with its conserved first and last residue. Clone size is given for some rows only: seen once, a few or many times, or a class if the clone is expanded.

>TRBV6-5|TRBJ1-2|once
CASNSGGGYGYTF
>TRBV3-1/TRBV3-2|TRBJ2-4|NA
CASSPTGGLAKNIQYF
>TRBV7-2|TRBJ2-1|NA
CASSLARLAGGRAYNEQFF
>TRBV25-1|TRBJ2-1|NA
CASSPQKGAGGSDEQFF
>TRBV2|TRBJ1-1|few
CASRLGSRNTEAFF
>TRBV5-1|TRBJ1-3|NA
CASSLGTVRSGNTIYF
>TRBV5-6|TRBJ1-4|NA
CASSPPRRGLFF
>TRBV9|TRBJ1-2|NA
CASSVEPGGSYGYTF
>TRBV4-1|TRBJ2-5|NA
CASSRPGTSGGAAYEETQYF
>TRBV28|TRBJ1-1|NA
CASSTGTVEAFF
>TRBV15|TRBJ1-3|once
CATSRGGVRSGAWGNTIYF
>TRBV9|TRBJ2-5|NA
CASSVASGGAGETQYF
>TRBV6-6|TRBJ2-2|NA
CASSYSSKRVWLFF
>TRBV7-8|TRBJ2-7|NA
CASSPRGYEQYF
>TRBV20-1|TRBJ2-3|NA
CSVVGADTQYF
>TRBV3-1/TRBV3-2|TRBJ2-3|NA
CASSRVADTQYF
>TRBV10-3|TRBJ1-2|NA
CAISESIHPVDGYTF
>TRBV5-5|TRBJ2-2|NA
CASSPGPRDTGELFF
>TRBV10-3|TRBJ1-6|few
CAISESSQGHSPLHF
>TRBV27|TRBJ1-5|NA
CASSLLGALNQPQHF
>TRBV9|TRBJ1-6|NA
CASSQGGSYNSPLHF
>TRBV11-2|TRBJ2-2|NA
CASSPMNSVGELFF
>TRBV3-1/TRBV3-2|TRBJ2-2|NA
CASSQKTGGHGELFF
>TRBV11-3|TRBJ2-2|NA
CASSRSPLGGRNTGELFF
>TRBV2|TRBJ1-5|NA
CASSGGRGSNQPQHF
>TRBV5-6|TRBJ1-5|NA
CASSSGQGGSNQPQHF
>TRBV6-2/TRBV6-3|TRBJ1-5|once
CASSRQTGTESNQPQHF
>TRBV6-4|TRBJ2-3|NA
CASSDVRYREGTDTQYF